This T cell receptor beta chain appears in the sequencing data of a study of blood T cell repertoires in COVID-19. Study-wide background: There were acute and convalescent COVID-19 samples, and they came from the United States, Italy and Spain. PBMCs, B-cell-depleted T cells, or T cells were the source of the cDNA or gDNA that made up the material.

The CDR3 totals 15 residues. Deletions cut 1 base from V and 10 bases from J, with 19 bases between. CDR1 SGHAT and CDR2 FQNNGV come from the germline V gene. Authors' processing steps: Counts of nucleated cells, estimated from reference gene primer amplification, were obtained. Data came from immunoSEQ multiplex PCR; TCRdb stores just in-frame clones and leaves some out. V, J and clone size are those of that table, while D and trimming were read from the DNA. The sample lists around 140,000 clones, roughly 84% seen once, with 10% in the top ten. This clone was seen only a few times. The sequence was collected from a man aged 55 to 69 with active or convalescent COVID-19. The sample was peripheral blood. The rearrangement links TRBV11-2 to TRBJ1-1; possible D gene TRBD1, 5 bases. CDR3 DNA: TGTGCCAGCAGCTTAGGATTATTGTCGGGACTTCGAGCTTTCTTT. Amino acid sequence: CASSLGLLSGLRAFF.